This T cell receptor beta chain emerged from a study of shared clonotypes between healthy human individuals. About this clone: Its antigen is as yet unknown.

Germline CDR1 GTSNPN, CDR2 SVGIG (reference sequence). The CDR3 has 11 residues. Trimming at V came to 8 bases and at J to 2 bases, leaving 3 bases not matched to a gene. The protocol was immunoSEQ multiplex PCR, while the TCRdb copy is restricted to in-frame clones and leaves out a portion. The table shows about 1,500,000 clones, with roughly 96% occurring only once. Study-level findings and limits: Represented diversity (both genetic and exposure-history) was limited by the small number of donors.

Source material: naive CD4+ T cells sorted from blood. The subset denotes: CD45RA+ positively selected. This TCR was recovered from a man younger than 40 in good health. The chain has TRBV30 and TRBJ2-7, with 7 bases lining up with TRBD1. CDR3 amino acids: CAGGQPYEQYF. CDR3 coding DNA: TGTGCCGGGGGACAGCCCTACGAGCAGTACTTC.